This entry describes one T cell receptor (beta chain). V trimming: 3 bases; J trimming: 3 bases; junction bases outside the gene matches: 7. The CDR3 spans 17 residues. Germline V gene data show CDR1 as MGHRA and CDR2 as YSYEKL. The record originates from a study of shared clonotypes between healthy human individuals. Clones were read by immunoSEQ multiplex PCR, and TCRdb kept only the in-frame ones, dropping some. This table holds about 2.1 million clones, around 93% found once. In the naive CD8 group, cells lacked CD45RO and were positively selected for CCR7, so terminally differentiated effector memory CD45RA+ cells were left out.

The clonotype originates from a man younger than 35 in good health. Some clones in this sample may be carry-over from other donors' samples. This chain connects TRBV4-1 to TRBJ2-1; 11 bases align to TRBD2. The specimen sequenced was naive CD8+ T cells from PBMCs. CDR3 nucleotides: TGCGCCAGCAGCCAGACAACGACTAGCGGGATCTACAATGAGCAGTTCTTC. Protein product: CASSQTTTSGIYNEQFF.